This T cell receptor (beta chain) was sequenced during a study of blood T cell repertoires in COVID-19. From germline, CDR1 is MDHEN and CDR2 SYDVKM. The V end lost 6 bases, the J end lost 8 bases, and 25 bases lay between the germline ends. The CDR3 length is 16 residues. TCRdb keeps only in-frame clones here, not all; method: immunoSEQ multiplex PCR. The repertoire holds roughly 180,000 clones, with about 70% as singletons. This clone was detected ten times or more. This clonotype originated in a woman between 50 and 59 years old with active or convalescent COVID-19. This chain uses TRBV28 with TRBJ1-2; D is ambiguous. Material: peripheral blood. The CDR3 DNA sequence: TGTGCCAGCAGCCCCGCCCTGGCCGTTTTGGAGCGCGGCTACACCTTC. Translating gives CASSPALAVLERGYTF.